This paragraph covers one T cell receptor beta chain sequence. The data belong to a study of cytomegalovirus exposure and HLA in healthy donors. Study-level information: There were approximately 80 million unique TCRs (from HLA-typed donors) in an early data release.

Donors had nominal health at sampling but likely had unrecorded immune exposures. The PCR was carried out with 60 Vbeta primers and 13 Jbeta primers. Profiled with immunoSEQ multiplex PCR; TCRdb holds only in-frame clones, not every one. This table holds under 70,000 clones. This sequence was found in a female donor in good health and CMV-seropositive. Sequenced sample: PBMCs.

The CDR3 bases are TGTGCCAGCAGTTCCCACAGGGTCGCTGAAGCTTTCTTT. It is translated as CASSSHRVAEAFF. The chain has TRBV27 and TRBJ1-1; a weak D match, TRBD1 (6 bases). The V end was cut by 4 bases, the J end by 6 bases, with 12 bases between. Per germline, CDR1 MNHEY and CDR2 SMNVEV (reference sequence). This CDR3 region has 13 residues.